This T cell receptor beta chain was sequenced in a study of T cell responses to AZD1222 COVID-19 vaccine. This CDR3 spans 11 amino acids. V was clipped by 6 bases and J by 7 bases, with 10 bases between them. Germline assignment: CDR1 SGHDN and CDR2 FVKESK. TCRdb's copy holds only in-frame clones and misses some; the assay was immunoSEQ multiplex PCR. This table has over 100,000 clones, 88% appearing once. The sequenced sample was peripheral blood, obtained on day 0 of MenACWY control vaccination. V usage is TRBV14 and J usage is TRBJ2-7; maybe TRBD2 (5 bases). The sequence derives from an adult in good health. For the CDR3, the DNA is TGTGCCAGCAGATCGGGAAGGGAGCAGTACTTC. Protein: CASRSGREQYF.